The present T cell receptor (beta chain) was sequenced within a study of blood T cell repertoires in COVID-19. Study in general: Collection of acute and convalescent COVID-19 samples took place in the United States, Italy and Spain. T cells, B-cell-depleted T cells, or PBMCs supplied cDNA or gDNA.

Original processing methods: Researchers report that nucleated cell counts were estimated from reference gene primer amplification. Clones were sequenced by immunoSEQ multiplex PCR, and TCRdb holds only the in-frame ones, with some missing. That table supplies the V and J calls and clone size; D and trimming were determined from the DNA. This sample carries more than 100,000 clones, about four fifths of them seen once, and the ten largest clones take approximately 13%. V was cut by 4 bases and J by 0 bases, with 13 bases left in between. Germline V gene data show CDR1 as SGHTA and CDR2 as FQGTGA. The CDR3 covers 16 residues.

The chain has TRBV7-3 and TRBJ2-1, with D hard to call. Material: peripheral blood. The TCR sequence derives from a woman aged 25-40 years who had recovered from COVID-19. CDR3: CASSSIPSSSYNEQFF. The CDR3 DNA sequence: TGTGCCAGCAGCTCCATACCATCGAGCTCCTACAATGAGCAGTTCTTC.